A selection of T cell receptor beta chains follows, all from one sample in a study of OX40 agonist ivuxolimab in advanced cancers. The protocol was immunoSEQ multiplex PCR, while the TCRdb copy is restricted to in-frame clones and leaves out a portion. The sample yields about 82,000 clones, 85% to 90% seen once. Sequenced here: CD4+ or CD8+ T cells sorted from blood, sampled in a trial of the OX40 agonist ivuxolimab. These receptors originate from an adult with an advanced solid tumor such as melanoma, head and neck, liver or kidney cancer. CDR3s include the opening cysteine and the closing phenylalanine or tryptophan. A D gene is named only where the DNA matches it firmly. A clone size is listed for some rows: how often the clone was seen (once, few, many), or a class if it is expanded.

v_gene: TRBV9; j_gene: TRBJ1-4; d_gene: TRBD1; abundance: NA; CDR3nt: TGTGCCAGCAGCGTAGAGGGGGACAGGACTAATGAAAAACTGTTTTTT; CDR3aa: CASSVEGDRTNEKLFF
v_gene: TRBV14; j_gene: TRBJ2-7; d_gene: NA; abundance: NA; CDR3nt: TGTGCCAGCAGCCAGGGTGAACAGGGCTCCTACGAGCAGTACTTC; CDR3aa: CASSQGEQGSYEQYF
v_gene: TRBV10-3; j_gene: TRBJ2-1; d_gene: TRBD2; abundance: NA; CDR3nt: TGTGCCATCAGTGGGGGACTAGCGGGAGGGATCGATGAGCAGTTCTTC; CDR3aa: CAISGGLAGGIDEQFF
v_gene: TRBV19; j_gene: TRBJ2-3; d_gene: TRBD2; abundance: NA; CDR3nt: TGTGCCAGTAGTATCCTTAGCGGGAGGAACACAGATACGCAGTATTTT; CDR3aa: CASSILSGRNTDTQYF
v_gene: TRBV6-5; j_gene: TRBJ2-7; d_gene: NA; abundance: few; CDR3nt: TGTGCCAGCAGTTACTGGGAGCAGTACTTC; CDR3aa: CASSYWEQYF
v_gene: TRBV19; j_gene: TRBJ2-2; d_gene: TRBD2; abundance: once; CDR3nt: TGTGCCAGTAGGGGACTAGCGGGGGGCAACACCGGGGAGCTGTTTTTT; CDR3aa: CASRGLAGGNTGELFF
v_gene: TRBV10-3; j_gene: TRBJ2-3; d_gene: TRBD2; abundance: NA; CDR3nt: TGTGCCATCAGTGAACGACTAGCGGGAACAGATACGCAGTATTTT; CDR3aa: CAISERLAGTDTQYF
v_gene: TRBV19; j_gene: TRBJ1-1; d_gene: NA; abundance: NA; CDR3nt: TGTGCCAGTAGTATGATCCAGGAGGTGAACACTGAAGCTTTCTTT; CDR3aa: CASSMIQEVNTEAFF
v_gene: TRBV6-1; j_gene: TRBJ1-2; d_gene: NA; abundance: NA; CDR3nt: TGTGCCAGCAGTGAAGCGGGGGCAAACTATGGCTACACCTTC; CDR3aa: CASSEAGANYGYTF
v_gene: TRBV6-1; j_gene: TRBJ2-5; d_gene: TRBD2; abundance: NA; CDR3nt: TGTGCCAGCAGTGAAGGTATAGCGGGAGTGTGGACCCAGTACTTC; CDR3aa: CASSEGIAGVWTQYF
v_gene: TRBV6-5; j_gene: TRBJ1-2; d_gene: TRBD1; abundance: NA; CDR3nt: TGTGCCAGCAGTTTGACAGGGAGTTCTAACTATGGCTACACCTTC; CDR3aa: CASSLTGSSNYGYTF
v_gene: TRBV6-5; j_gene: TRBJ2-2; d_gene: TRBD1; abundance: NA; CDR3nt: TGTGCCAGCAGCCGGACAGGGAAGGACGGGGAGCTGTTTTTT; CDR3aa: CASSRTGKDGELFF
v_gene: TRBV25-1; j_gene: TRBJ2-6; d_gene: NA; abundance: NA; CDR3nt: TGTGCCAGCAGTCGGGGGGCCGCTCTCTCTGGGGCCAACGTCCTGACTTTC; CDR3aa: CASSRGAALSGANVLTF
v_gene: TRBV11-3; j_gene: TRBJ2-1; d_gene: NA; abundance: NA; CDR3nt: TGTGCCAGCAGCCCGATGACTGTTTATGAGCAGTTCTTC; CDR3aa: CASSPMTVYEQFF
v_gene: TRBV6-1; j_gene: TRBJ1-1; d_gene: NA; abundance: once; CDR3nt: TGTGCCAGCAGTGAACCGGGGGTTGGCACTGAAGCTTTCTTT; CDR3aa: CASSEPGVGTEAFF
v_gene: TRBV2; j_gene: TRBJ2-7; d_gene: TRBD1; abundance: NA; CDR3nt: TGTGCAGCAGGGGGCGGAACCTCCTACGAGCAGTACTTC; CDR3aa: CAAGGGTSYEQYF
v_gene: TRBV2; j_gene: TRBJ1-5; d_gene: NA; abundance: NA; CDR3nt: TGTGCCAGCAGTGGCCCGGGACAAAATCAGCCCCAGCATTTT; CDR3aa: CASSGPGQNQPQHF
v_gene: TRBV19; j_gene: TRBJ1-2; d_gene: TRBD1; abundance: NA; CDR3nt: TGTGCCAGTAGTAGAGGGGACAGGGGGGTTTCTAACTATGGCTACACCTTC; CDR3aa: CASSRGDRGVSNYGYTF
v_gene: TRBV7-9; j_gene: TRBJ2-7; d_gene: TRBD1; abundance: NA; CDR3nt: TGTGCCAGCAGTTGGACAGGGGTGGACGAGCAGTACTTC; CDR3aa: CASSWTGVDEQYF
v_gene: TRBV7-8; j_gene: TRBJ1-4; d_gene: NA; abundance: NA; CDR3nt: TGTGCCACCCGGGGCCGGGAGGAAAAACTGTTTTTT; CDR3aa: CATRGREEKLFF
v_gene: TRBV28; j_gene: TRBJ2-7; d_gene: NA; abundance: once; CDR3nt: TGTGCCAGCTGCAGTGGGCCGGGGGGCGAATCCCTAAAGGGCCTTTACGAGCAGTACTTC; CDR3aa: CASCSGPGGESLKGLYEQYF
v_gene: TRBV28; j_gene: TRBJ1-2; d_gene: TRBD1; abundance: once; CDR3nt: TGTGCCAGCAGTTTGGCGACAGGGCCGGGTGGCTACACCTTC; CDR3aa: CASSLATGPGGYTF
v_gene: TRBV27; j_gene: TRBJ1-1; d_gene: TRBD1; abundance: NA; CDR3nt: TGTGCCAGCAGCCCGACAGGGCCCACTGAAGCTTTCTTT; CDR3aa: CASSPTGPTEAFF
v_gene: TRBV4-2; j_gene: TRBJ2-7; d_gene: TRBD1; abundance: NA; CDR3nt: TGTGCCAGCAGCCAAGATTTTACAGGGGGATCCTACGAGCAGTACTTC; CDR3aa: CASSQDFTGGSYEQYF
v_gene: TRBV13; j_gene: TRBJ2-1; d_gene: TRBD2; abundance: once; CDR3nt: TGTGCCAGCAGCCGTAGCGGGAGTCGGTCCTACAATGAGCAGTTCTTC; CDR3aa: CASSRSGSRSYNEQFF
v_gene: TRBV28; j_gene: TRBJ1-1; d_gene: NA; abundance: NA; CDR3nt: TGTGCCACCATGAATTTGGCTGAAGCTTTCTTT; CDR3aa: CATMNLAEAFF